Shown below are 20 T cell receptor beta chains from a single sample sequenced in a study of identical twins. TCRdb itself ran the 5' RACE reads through MiXCR, one entry per CDR3 protein. This table holds a few hundred thousand distinct CDR3 sequences, more than 9% found once. Separately, the same data were catalogued under a study of yellow fever vaccine responses in identical twins.

The sequencing input was PBMCs. Receptors were obtained from a woman aged 18-35 years in good health.

The rearrangement links TRBV11-2 to TRBJ2-2; 7 positions agree with TRBD2. This CDR3 has 15 amino acids. The germline gives CDR1 SGHAT, CDR2 FQNNGV. V lost 5 bases, J lost 3 bases, and 6 bases stayed unmatched. The DNA for the CDR3 is TGTGCCAGCAGCCCAAGACTAGCCTACACCGGGGAGCTGTTTTTT. Its translation is CASSPRLAYTGELFF.

This clonotype was seen more than once but under ten times. The chain uses TRBV6-1 and TRBJ2-2, with D tentatively TRBD2 (5 bases). The CDR3 is 15 residues long. V was shortened by 6 bases and J by 6 bases, with 17 bases between the two germline ends. Germline assignment: CDR1 MNHNS and CDR2 SASEGT. The CDR3 DNA reads as TGTGCCAGCAGCCGTTCGGGAAGTGGGTCCGGGGAGCTGTTTTTT. This codes for CASSRSGSGSGELFF.

There are many counts of this clonotype. The rearrangement joins TRBV5-1 to TRBJ2-7; 7 bases are a match to TRBD2. The junction had 5 bases not matched to a gene; V was cut back by 0 bases and J by 2 bases. This CDR3 has 15 amino acids. Germline V gene lookup returns CDR1 SGHRS and CDR2 YFSETQ. The CDR3 sequence: CASSLVGGSTYEQYF. CDR3 DNA sequence: TGCGCCAGCAGCTTGGTCGGGGGGTCAACCTACGAGCAGTACTTC.

This clonotype was counted between two and nine times. J is TRBJ2-7 and V is TRBV5-1, with D hard to call. V dropped 1 base and J dropped 5 bases, with 13 bases sitting between them. This CDR3 is built from 14 residues. CDR1 SGHRS and CDR2 YFSETQ come from the germline V gene. CDR3 coding DNA: TGCGCCAGCAGCTTGCGGGCAGCAGAGAACGAGCAGTACTTC. Encoded protein: CASSLRAAENEQYF.

This clonotype was seen repeatedly, ten times or more. The chain joins TRBV29-1 to TRBJ2-3; 8 bases are shared with TRBD2. Germline V gives CDR1 SQVTM, CDR2 ANQGSEA. J lost 1 base, V lost 6 bases, and 15 bases had no gene match. CDR3 length: 17 residues. The CDR3 DNA sequence: TGCAGCGTCCGGGGGGGTGTACGGGGGGCCGGCACAGATACGCAGTATTTT. This encodes CSVRGGVRGAGTDTQYF.

This clonotype appeared many times. This chain links TRBV25-1 with TRBJ1-1; D not certain. The germline CDR1 and CDR2 sequences are MGHDK and SYGVNS. This CDR3 spans 15 amino acids. Trimming removed 3 bases from V and 0 bases from J, with 11 bases in between. The DNA for the CDR3 is TGTGCCAGCAGTGACAATTTCGCAGTGAACACTGAAGCTTTCTTT. Protein sequence: CASSDNFAVNTEAFF.

This clonotype was seen ten or more times. The rearrangement uses TRBV6-6 and TRBJ1-2, with D possibly being TRBD1 (6 bases). Germline V gene data show CDR1 as MNHNY and CDR2 as SVGAGI (reference sequence). The length of the CDR3 is 13 residues. Trimming took off 5 bases at V and 5 bases at J, with 12 bases between the two ends. The CDR3 DNA reads TGTGCCAGCAGTCCCGACAGGCTGTATGGCTACACCTTC. This gives the protein CASSPDRLYGYTF.

This chain uses TRBV6-2 or TRBV6-3 with TRBJ2-1; 9 positions agree with TRBD2. The CDR3 is 14 residues long. The germline CDR1 and CDR2 sequences are MNHEY and SVGEGT. The J segment lost 7 bases and the V segment lost 3 bases, leaving 4 bases of the junction unmatched. The chain's CDR3 is CASSYLAGRNEQFF. CDR3 bases: TGTGCCAGCAGTTATCTAGCGGGAAGGAATGAGCAGTTCTTC.

This clonotype was detected ten times or more. The chain recombines TRBV12-5 with TRBJ2-7; 7 bases agree with TRBD1. The CDR3 has 14 residues. V shed 5 bases, J shed 4 bases, and the junction held 8 bases outside the gene matches. Germline CDR1 LGHNT, CDR2 FRNRAP. The CDR3 sequence: CASGTGTAFYEQYF. The CDR3 DNA sequence: TGTGCTAGTGGTACCGGGACAGCTTTTTACGAGCAGTACTTC. The variable domain in full, completed from reference TRBV12-5 and TRBJ2-7, reads DARVTQTPRHKVTEMGQEVTMRCQPILGHNTVFWYRQTMMQGLELLAYFRNRAPLDDSGMPKDRFSAEMPDATLATLKIQPSEPRDSAVYFCASGTGTAFYEQYFGPGTRLTVT.

This chain connects TRBV18 to TRBJ2-1; perhaps TRBD1 as D (6 bases). Germline CDR1 and CDR2: KGHSH and LQKENI. The CDR3 has 15 amino acids. V was shortened by 0 bases and J by 5 bases, with 11 bases between the two germline ends. DNA of the CDR3: TGTGCCAGCTCACCACCGGACAGTTGGAACAATGAGCAGTTCTTC. Its protein product is CASSPPDSWNNEQFF. Full variable domain (rest looked up from reference TRBV18 and TRBJ2-1): NAGVMQNPRHLVRRRGQEARLRCSPMKGHSHVYWYRQLPEEGLKFMVYLQKENIIDESGMPKERFSAEFPKEGPSILRIQQVVRGDSAAYFCASSPPDSWNNEQFFGPGTRLTVL.

At least ten counts were recorded for this clonotype. The chain has TRBV29-1 and TRBJ1-1; D might be TRBD1 (6 bases). The CDR3 runs to 13 residues. The germline V and J ends were trimmed by 0 bases and 2 bases, with 7 bases remaining between them. Germline V CDR1 and CDR2: SQVTM, ANQGSEA. The CDR3 reads CSVEEGANTEAFF. CDR3 DNA sequence: TGCAGCGTTGAAGAGGGGGCAAACACTGAAGCTTTCTTT.

This clonotype was detected only a few times. The CDR3 nucleotides read TGTGCCAGCAGTCGGGACGGTAGCATGTACGAGCAGTACTTC. Amino acids: CASSRDGSMYEQYF. The rearrangement uses TRBV12-3 or TRBV12-4 and TRBJ2-7; D assignment may be TRBD1 or TRBD2 (5 bases each). CDR3 length equals 14 residues. The germline V and J ends were trimmed by 5 bases and 4 bases, with 15 bases remaining between them.

Here the CDR3 DNA reads TGTGCCAGCAGCCCGTCGGGGGGTGGGATTTACGAGCAGTACTTC. Translating gives CASSPSGGGIYEQYF. The V call is TRBV7-3, the J call TRBJ2-7, with 7 bases aligning to TRBD2. J lost 4 bases, V lost 5 bases, and 11 bases had no gene match. Germline V gives CDR1 SGHTA, CDR2 FQGTGA. The CDR3 contains 15 residues.

This clonotype was seen at least ten times. The V call is TRBV27, the J call TRBJ2-1, with TRBD1 identical over 7 bases. V shed 3 bases, J shed 12 bases, and the junction held 8 bases outside the gene matches. Germline assignment: CDR1 MNHEY and CDR2 SMNVEV (reference sequence). This CDR3 spans 13 amino acids. The CDR3 protein is CASSFTRGIGQFF. As DNA, the CDR3 is TGTGCCAGCAGTTTTACCAGGGGGATTGGGCAGTTCTTC.

At least ten counts were recorded for this clonotype. The CDR3, as DNA: TGTGCCACCAGTGATCCCTCCGGGGCCTCTCGCGAGCAGTACTTC. Its protein product is CATSDPSGASREQYF. The chain couples TRBV24-1 to TRBJ2-7; possibly TRBD1 or TRBD2 for D (5 bases each). V lost 3 bases and J 6 bases, leaving 17 bases between the germline ends. This CDR3 comprises 15 residues. Germline V gene sequence: CDR1 KGHDR, CDR2 SFDVKD.

This clonotype came up a few times. The rearrangement links TRBV12-3 or TRBV12-4 to TRBJ2-7; D not resolved. Between the trimmed V and J ends, which lost 3 bases and 7 bases, there was a span of 22 bases. The CDR3 consists of 16 residues. CDR3 region: CASSFGHPASGREQYF. In DNA, the CDR3 is TGTGCCAGCAGTTTCGGTCATCCCGCTTCGGGTCGGGAGCAGTACTTC.

The gene calls are TRBV18 and TRBJ2-5; 9 positions agree with TRBD1. The V gene end was trimmed by 2 bases and the J gene end by 5 bases; junction bases not matched to a gene: 6. The CDR3 is made up of 15 amino acids. The germline V gene encodes CDR1 KGHSH and CDR2 LQKENI. In nucleotides, the CDR3 is TGTGCCAGCTCACCAATAACAGGGGGCGTGGAGACCCAGTACTTC. Translation: CASSPITGGVETQYF.

This clonotype was observed a few times. This rearrangement joins TRBV29-1 to TRBJ1-1; 9 bases are a match to TRBD1. V was clipped by 4 bases and J by 6 bases; unmatched bases: 0. Per germline, CDR1 SQVTM and CDR2 ANQGSEA. The CDR3 has 11 amino acids. The DNA for the CDR3 is TGCAGCGTTGGGACAGGGGCTGAAGCTTTCTTT. The encoded protein is CSVGTGAEAFF.

This clonotype was seen only a few times. DNA of the CDR3: TGCAGTGCCCTAGCGGAATCCACAGATACGCAGTATTTT. It is translated as CSALAESTDTQYF. The chain combines TRBV20-1 with TRBJ2-3, with 7 bases identical to TRBD2. In germline, CDR1 is DFQATT, CDR2 SNEGSKA (reference sequence). This CDR3 comprises 13 residues. V gave up 6 bases and J gave up 2 bases; unmatched junction bases: 5.

V is TRBV27 and J is TRBJ2-5, with D perhaps TRBD1 (6 bases). With 6 bases removed from V and 5 bases from J, the gap between germline ends came to 13 bases. Germline-derived CDR1 and CDR2 are MNHEY and SMNVEV (reference sequence). The CDR3 runs 13 residues. CDR3 residues: CASRTGNGETQYF. The CDR3 DNA reads TGTGCCAGCAGGACAGGCAACGGTGAGACCCAGTACTTC.